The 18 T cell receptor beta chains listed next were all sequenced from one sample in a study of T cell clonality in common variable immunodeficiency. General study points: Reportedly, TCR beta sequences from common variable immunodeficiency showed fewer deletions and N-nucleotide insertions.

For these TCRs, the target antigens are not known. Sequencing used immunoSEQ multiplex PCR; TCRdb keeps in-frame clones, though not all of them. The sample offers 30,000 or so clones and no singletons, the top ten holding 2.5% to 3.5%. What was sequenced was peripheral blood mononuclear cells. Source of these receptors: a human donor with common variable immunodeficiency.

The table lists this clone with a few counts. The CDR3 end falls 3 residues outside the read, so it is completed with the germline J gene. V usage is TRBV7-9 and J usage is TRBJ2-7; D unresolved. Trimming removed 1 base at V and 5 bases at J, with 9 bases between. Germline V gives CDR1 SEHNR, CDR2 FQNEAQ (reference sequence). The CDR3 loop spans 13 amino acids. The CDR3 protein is CASSLDGRHEQYF. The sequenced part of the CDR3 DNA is TGTGCCAGCAGCTTAGACGGCAGGCACGAG. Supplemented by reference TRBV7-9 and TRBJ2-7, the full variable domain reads DTGVSQNPRHKITKRGQNVTFRCDPISEHNRLYWYRQTLGQGPEFLTYFQNEAQLEKSRLLSDRFSAERPKGSFSTLEIQRTEQGDSAMYLCASSLDGRHEQYFGPGTRLTVT.

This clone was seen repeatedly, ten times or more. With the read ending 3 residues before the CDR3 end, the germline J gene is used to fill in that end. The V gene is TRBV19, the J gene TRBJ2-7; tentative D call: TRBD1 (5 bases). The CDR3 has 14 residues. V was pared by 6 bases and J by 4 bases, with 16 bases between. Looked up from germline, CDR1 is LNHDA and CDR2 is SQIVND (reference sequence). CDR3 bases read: TGTGCCAGTAGCCTTGACAGCTTAACTTACGAG. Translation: CASSLDSLTYE. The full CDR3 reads CASSLDSLTYEQYF.

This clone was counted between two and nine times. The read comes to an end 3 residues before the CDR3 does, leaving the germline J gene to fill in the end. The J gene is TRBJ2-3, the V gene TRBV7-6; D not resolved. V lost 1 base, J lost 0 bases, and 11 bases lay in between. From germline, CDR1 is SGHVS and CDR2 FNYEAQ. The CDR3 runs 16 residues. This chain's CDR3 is CASSLGLRASTDTQYF. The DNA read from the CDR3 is TGTGCCAGCAGCTTAGGCCTCCGAGCTAGCACAGATACG.

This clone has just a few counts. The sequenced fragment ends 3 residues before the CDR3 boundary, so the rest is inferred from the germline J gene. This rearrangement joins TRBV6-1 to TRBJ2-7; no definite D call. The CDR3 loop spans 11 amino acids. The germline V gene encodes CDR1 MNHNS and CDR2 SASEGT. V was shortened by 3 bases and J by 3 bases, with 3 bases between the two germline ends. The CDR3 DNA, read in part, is TGTGCCAGCAGTGAGTACTACGAG. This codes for CASSEYYE. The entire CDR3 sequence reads CASSEYYEQYF.

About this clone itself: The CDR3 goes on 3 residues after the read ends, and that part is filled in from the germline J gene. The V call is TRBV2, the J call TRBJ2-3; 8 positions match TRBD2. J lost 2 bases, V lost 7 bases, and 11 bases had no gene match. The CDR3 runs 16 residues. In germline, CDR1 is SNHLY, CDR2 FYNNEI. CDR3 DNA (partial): TGTGCCAGCACTTGGAGCGGGGGCCTTACCACAGATACG. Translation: CASTWSGGLTTDT. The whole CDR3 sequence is CASTWSGGLTTDTQYF.

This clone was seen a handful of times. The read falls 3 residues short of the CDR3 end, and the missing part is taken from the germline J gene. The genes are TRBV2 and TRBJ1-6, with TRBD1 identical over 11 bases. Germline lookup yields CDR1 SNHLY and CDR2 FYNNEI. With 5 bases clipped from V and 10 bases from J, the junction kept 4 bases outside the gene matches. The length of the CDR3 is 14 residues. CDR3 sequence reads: CASSWTGGKSPLHF. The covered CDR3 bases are TGTGCCAGCAGTTGGACAGGGGGCAAGTCACCC. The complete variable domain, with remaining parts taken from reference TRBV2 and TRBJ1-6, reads EPEVTQTPSHQVTQMGQEVILRCVPISNHLYFYWYRQILGQKVEFLVSFYNNEISEKSEIFDDQFSVERPDGSNFTLKIRSTKLEDSAMYFCASSWTGGKSPLHFGNGTRLTVT.

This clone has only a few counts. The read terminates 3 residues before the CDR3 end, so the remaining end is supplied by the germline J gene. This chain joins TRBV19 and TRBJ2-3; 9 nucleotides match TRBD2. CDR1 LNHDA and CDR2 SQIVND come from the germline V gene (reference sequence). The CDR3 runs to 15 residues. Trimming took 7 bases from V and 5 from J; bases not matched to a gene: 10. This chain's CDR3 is CASTISGGPGDTQYF. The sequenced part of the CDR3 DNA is TGTGCCAGTACCATTAGCGGGGGACCGGGAGATACG.

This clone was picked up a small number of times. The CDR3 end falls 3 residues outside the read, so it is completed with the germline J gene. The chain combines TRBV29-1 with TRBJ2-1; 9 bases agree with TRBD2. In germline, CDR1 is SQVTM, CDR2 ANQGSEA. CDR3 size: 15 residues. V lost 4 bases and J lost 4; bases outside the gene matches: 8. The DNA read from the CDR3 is TGCAGCGTTGCCGAGGGGGCGGGGGGGTACAATGAG. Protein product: CSVAEGAGGYNE. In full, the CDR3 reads CSVAEGAGGYNEQFF.

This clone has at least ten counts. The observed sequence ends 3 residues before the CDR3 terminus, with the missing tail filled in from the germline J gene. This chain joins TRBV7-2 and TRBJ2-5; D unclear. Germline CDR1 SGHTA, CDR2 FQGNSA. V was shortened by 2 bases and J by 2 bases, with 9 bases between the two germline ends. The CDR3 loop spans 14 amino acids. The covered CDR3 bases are TGTGCCAGCAGCTTATCTCTTCTTCAAGAGACC. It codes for CASSLSLLQET. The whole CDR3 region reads CASSLSLLQETQYF. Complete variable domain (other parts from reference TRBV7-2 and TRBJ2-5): GAGVSQSPSNKVTEKGKDVELRCDPISGHTALYWYRQSLGQGLEFLIYFQGNSAPDKSGLPSDRFSAERTGGSVSTLTIQRTQQEDSAVYLCASSLSLLQETQYFGPGTRLLVL.

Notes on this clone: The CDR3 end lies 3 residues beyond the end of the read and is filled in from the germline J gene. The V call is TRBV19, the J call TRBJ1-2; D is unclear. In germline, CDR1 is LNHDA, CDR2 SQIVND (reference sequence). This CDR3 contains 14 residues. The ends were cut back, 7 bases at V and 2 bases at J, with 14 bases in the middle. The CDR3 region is CASNTLGGNYGYTF. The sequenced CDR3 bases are TGTGCCAGTAACACCTTGGGCGGGAACTATGGC.

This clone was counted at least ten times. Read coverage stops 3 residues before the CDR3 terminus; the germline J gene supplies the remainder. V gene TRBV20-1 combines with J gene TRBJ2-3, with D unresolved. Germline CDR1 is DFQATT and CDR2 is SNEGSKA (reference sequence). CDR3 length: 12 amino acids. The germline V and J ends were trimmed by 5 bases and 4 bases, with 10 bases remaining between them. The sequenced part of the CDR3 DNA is TGCAGTGCTGGCGGCAGACCAGATACG. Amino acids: CSAGGRPDT. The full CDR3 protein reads CSAGGRPDTQYF.

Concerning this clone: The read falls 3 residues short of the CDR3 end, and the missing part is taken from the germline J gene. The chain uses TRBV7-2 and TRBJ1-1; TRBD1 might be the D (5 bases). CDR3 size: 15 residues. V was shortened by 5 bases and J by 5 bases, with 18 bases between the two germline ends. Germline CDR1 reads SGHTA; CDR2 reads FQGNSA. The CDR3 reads CASSAVVGGVTEAFF. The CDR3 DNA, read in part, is TGTGCCAGCAGCGCTGTCGTGGGAGGGGTTACTGAA.

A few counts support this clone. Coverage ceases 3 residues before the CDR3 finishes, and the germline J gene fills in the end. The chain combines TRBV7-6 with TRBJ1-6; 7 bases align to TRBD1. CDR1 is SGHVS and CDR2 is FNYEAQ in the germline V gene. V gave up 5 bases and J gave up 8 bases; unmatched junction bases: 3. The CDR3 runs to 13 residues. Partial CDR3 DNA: TGTGCCAGCAGCCGGGACAGTCATTCACCC. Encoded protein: CASSRDSHSP. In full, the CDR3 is CASSRDSHSPLHF.

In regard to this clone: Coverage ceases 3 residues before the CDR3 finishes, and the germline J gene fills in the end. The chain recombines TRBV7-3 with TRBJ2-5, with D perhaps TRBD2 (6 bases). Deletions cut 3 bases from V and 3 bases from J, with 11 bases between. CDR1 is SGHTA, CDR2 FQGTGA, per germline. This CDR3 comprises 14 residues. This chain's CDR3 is CASSLGGTKETQYF. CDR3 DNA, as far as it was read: TGTGCCAGCAGCTTGGGGGGTACCAAAGAGACC.

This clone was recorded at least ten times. The CDR3 protein is CSARDRGAPSPNEQYF. The sequenced CDR3 bases are TGCAGTGCTAGAGATAGAGGGGCGCCCTCACCTAACGAG. This chain uses TRBV20-1 with TRBJ2-7, with D tentatively TRBD1 or TRBD2 (5 bases each). The read terminates 3 residues before the CDR3 end, so the remaining end is supplied by the germline J gene. With 0 bases removed from V and 5 bases from J, the gap between germline ends came to 20 bases. Germline V gene data show CDR1 as DFQATT and CDR2 as SNEGSKA (reference sequence). This CDR3 is 16 amino acids long.

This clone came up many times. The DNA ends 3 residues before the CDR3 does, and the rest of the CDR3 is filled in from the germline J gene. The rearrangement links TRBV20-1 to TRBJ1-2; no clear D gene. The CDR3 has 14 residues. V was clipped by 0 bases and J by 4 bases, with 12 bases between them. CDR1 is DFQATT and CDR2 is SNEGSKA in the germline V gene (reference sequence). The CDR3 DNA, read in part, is TGCAGTGCTAGAGATCACGACATTGGCTATGGC. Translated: CSARDHDIGYG. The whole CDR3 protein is CSARDHDIGYGYTF.

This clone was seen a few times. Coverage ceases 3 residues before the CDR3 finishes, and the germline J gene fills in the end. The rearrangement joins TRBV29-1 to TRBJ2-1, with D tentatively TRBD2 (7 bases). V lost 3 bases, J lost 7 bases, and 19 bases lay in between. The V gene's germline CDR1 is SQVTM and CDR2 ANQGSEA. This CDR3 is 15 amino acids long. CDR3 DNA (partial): TGCAGCGTTGACCGGGGGGCCAGGGAAATTAATGAG. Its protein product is CSVDRGAREINE. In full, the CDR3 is CSVDRGAREINEQFF.

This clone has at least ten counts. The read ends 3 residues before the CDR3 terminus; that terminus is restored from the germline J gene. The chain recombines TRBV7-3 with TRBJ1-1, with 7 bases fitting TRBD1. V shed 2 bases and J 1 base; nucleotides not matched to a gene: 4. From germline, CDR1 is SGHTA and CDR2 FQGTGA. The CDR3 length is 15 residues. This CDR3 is CASSLGGQSNTEAFF. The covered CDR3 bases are TGTGCCAGCAGCTTAGGGGGACAGTCGAACACTGAA.